This T cell receptor (beta chain) derives from a study of identical twins. V lost 1 base, J lost 2 bases, and 3 bases stayed unmatched. Germline CDR1 is MDHEN and CDR2 is SYDVKM. This CDR3 spans 16 amino acids. All donors comprised healthy Caucasians. TCRdb analysed the 5' RACE reads with MiXCR anew, one entry per CDR3 protein. The top ten hold more than 0.25% of the sample, which has around 1.7 million distinct CDR3 sequences, about 32% seen once. The source material was cord blood. The TCR sequence derives from a newborn girl in good health. J is TRBJ2-5 and V is TRBV28; TRBD1 matches 11 bases. The CDR3 loop is CASSLSGTGGQETQYF. Here the CDR3 DNA reads TGTGCCAGCAGTTTATCGGGGACAGGGGGTCAAGAGACCCAGTACTTC.